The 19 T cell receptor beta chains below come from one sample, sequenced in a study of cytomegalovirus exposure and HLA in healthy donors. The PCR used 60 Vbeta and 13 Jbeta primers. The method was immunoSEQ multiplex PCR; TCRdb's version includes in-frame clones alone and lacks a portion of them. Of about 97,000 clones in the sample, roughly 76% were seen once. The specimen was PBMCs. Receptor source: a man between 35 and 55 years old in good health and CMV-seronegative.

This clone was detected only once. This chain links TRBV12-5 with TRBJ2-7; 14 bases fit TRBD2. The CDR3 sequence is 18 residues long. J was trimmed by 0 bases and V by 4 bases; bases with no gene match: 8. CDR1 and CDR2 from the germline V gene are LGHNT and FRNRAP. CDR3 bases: TGTGCTAGTGGTTCGAGGACTAGCGGGGGGTCAGTCTCCTACGAGCAGTACTTC. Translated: CASGSRTSGGSVSYEQYF.

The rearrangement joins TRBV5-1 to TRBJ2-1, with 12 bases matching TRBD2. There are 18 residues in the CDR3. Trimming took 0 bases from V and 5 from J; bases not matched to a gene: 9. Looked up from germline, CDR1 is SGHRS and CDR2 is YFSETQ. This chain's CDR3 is CASSLAITSGGYNNEQFF. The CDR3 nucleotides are TGCGCCAGCAGCTTGGCCATTACTAGCGGGGGGTATAACAATGAGCAGTTCTTC.

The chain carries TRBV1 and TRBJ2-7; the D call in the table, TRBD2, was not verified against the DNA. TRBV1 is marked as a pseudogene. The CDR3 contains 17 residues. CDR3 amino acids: CTSSLSLLAGADYEQYF. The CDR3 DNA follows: TGCACCAGCAGCCTGAGCCTACTAGCGGGGGCCGACTACGAGCAGTACTTC.

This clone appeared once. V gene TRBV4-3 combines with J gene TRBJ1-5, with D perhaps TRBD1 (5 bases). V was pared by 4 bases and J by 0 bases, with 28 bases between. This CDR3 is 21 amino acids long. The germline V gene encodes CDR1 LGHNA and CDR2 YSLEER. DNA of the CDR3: TGCGCCAGCAGCCCGGCCCCCTTTCGGGCAGGGTGGGAGGATAGCAATCAGCCCCAGCATTTT. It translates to CASSPAPFRAGWEDSNQPQHF.

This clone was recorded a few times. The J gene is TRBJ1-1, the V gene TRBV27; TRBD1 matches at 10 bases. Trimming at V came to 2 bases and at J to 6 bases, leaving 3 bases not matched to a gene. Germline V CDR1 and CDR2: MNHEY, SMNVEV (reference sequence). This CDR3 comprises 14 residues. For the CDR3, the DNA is TGTGCCAGCAGTTTAACGGGACAGGGGCCTGAAGCTTTCTTT. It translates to CASSLTGQGPEAFF.

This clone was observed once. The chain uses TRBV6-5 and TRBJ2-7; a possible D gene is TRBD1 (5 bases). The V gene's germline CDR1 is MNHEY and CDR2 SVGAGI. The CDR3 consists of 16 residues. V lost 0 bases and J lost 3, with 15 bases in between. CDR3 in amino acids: CASSYSTESDLYEQYF. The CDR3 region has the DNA TGTGCCAGCAGTTACTCGACAGAGTCGGACCTCTACGAGCAGTACTTC.

CDR3 sequence: CASSLATGLREKLFF. In DNA form, the CDR3 reads TGTGCCAGCAGCTTAGCAACCGGGTTAAGAGAAAAACTGTTTTTT. This chain uses TRBV7-8 with TRBJ1-4; no reliable D call. The V gene's germline CDR1 is SGHVS and CDR2 FQNEAQ. The V gene lost 0 bases and the J gene lost 8 bases, with 13 bases spanning the gap. The CDR3 spans 15 residues. The entire variable domain, with the rest obtained from reference TRBV7-8 and TRBJ1-4, is as follows: GAGVSQSPRYKVAKRGQDVALRCDPISGHVSLFWYQQALGQGPEFLTYFQNEAQLDKSGLPSDRFFAERPEGSVSTLKIQRTQQEDSAVYLCASSLATGLREKLFFGSGTQLSVL.

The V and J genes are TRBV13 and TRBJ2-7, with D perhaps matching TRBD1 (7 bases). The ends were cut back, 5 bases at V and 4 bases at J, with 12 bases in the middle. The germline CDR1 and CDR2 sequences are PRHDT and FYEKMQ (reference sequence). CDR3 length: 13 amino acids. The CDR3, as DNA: TGTGCCAGCAGCCTGACAGGGAGGTACGAGCAGTACTTC. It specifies CASSLTGRYEQYF.

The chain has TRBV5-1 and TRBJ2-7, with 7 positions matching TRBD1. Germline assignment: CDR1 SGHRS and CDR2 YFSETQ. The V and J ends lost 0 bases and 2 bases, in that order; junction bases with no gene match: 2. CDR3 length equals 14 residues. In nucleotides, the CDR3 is TGCGCCAGCAGCTTGGAACAGGGGACCTACGAGCAGTACTTC. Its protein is CASSLEQGTYEQYF.

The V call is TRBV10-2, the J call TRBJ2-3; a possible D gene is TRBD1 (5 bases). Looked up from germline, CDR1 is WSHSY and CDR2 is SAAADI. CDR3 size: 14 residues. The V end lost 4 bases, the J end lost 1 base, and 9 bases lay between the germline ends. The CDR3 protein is CASSALTGTDTQYF. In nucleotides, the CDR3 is TGCGCCAGCAGTGCTTTGACAGGCACAGATACGCAGTATTTT.

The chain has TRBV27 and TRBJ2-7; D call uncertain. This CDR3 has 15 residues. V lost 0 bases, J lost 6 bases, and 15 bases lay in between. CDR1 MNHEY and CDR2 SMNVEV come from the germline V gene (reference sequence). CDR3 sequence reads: CASSLSGLRGREQYF. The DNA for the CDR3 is TGTGCCAGCAGTTTATCAGGTCTCCGAGGCCGCGAGCAGTACTTC.

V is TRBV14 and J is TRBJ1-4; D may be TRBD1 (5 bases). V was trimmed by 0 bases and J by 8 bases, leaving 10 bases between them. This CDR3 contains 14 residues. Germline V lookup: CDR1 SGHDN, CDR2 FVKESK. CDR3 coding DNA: TGTGCCAGCAGCCAAGATCCGGGGGGGGAAAAACTGTTTTTT. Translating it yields CASSQDPGGEKLFF. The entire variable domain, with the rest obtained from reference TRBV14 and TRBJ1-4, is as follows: EAGVTQFPSHSVIEKGQTVTLRCDPISGHDNLYWYRRVMGKEIKFLLHFVKESKQDESGMPNNRFLAERTGGTYSTLKVQPAELEDSGVYFCASSQDPGGEKLFFGSGTQLSVL.

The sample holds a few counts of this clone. The DNA of the CDR3 is TGTGCCAGCAGCTCACAGGGGCGCACTGAAGCTTTCTTT. Translation: CASSSQGRTEAFF. This chain links TRBV7-9 with TRBJ1-1; TRBD1 agrees at 7 bases. CDR3 size: 13 residues. Trimming at V came to 4 bases and at J to 4 bases, leaving 3 bases not matched to a gene. Germline loops: CDR1 SEHNR, CDR2 FQNEAQ (reference sequence).

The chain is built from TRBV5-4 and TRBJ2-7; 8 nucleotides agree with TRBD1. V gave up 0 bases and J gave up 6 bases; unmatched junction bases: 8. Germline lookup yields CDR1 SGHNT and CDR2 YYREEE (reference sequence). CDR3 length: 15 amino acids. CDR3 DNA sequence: TGTGCCAGCAGCTTGGCAGGGGGCCTACTCGGCGAGCAGTACTTC. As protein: CASSLAGGLLGEQYF.

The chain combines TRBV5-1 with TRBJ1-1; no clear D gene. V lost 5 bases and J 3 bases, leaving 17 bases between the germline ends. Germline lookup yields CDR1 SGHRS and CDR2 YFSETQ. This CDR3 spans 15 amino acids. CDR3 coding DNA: TGCGCCAGCAGGCCGGGAGGGTCAGGTTACACTGAAGCTTTCTTT. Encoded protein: CASRPGGSGYTEAFF.

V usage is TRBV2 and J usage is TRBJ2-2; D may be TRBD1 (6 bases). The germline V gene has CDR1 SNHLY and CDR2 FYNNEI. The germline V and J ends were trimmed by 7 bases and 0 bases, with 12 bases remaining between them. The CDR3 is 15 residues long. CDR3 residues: CASKRDISNTGELFF. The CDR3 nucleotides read TGTGCCAGCAAGAGGGACATCTCGAACACCGGGGAGCTGTTTTTT. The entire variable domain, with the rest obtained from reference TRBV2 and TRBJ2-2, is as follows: EPEVTQTPSHQVTQMGQEVILRCVPISNHLYFYWYRQILGQKVEFLVSFYNNEISEKSEIFDDQFSVERPDGSNFTLKIRSTKLEDSAMYFCASKRDISNTGELFFGEGSRLTVL.

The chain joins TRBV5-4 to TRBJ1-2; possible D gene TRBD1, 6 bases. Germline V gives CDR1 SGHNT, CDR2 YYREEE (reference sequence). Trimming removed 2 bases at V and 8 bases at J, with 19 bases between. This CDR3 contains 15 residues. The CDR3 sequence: CASSLPGDKGWGYTF. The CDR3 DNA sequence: TGTGCCAGCAGCTTACCAGGGGATAAAGGTTGGGGCTACACCTTC.

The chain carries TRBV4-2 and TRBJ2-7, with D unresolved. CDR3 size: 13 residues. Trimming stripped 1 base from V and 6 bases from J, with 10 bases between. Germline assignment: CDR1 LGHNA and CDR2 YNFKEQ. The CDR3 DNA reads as TGTGCCAGCAGCCAAGCTGATAGTGCCGAGCAGTACTTC. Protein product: CASSQADSAEQYF.

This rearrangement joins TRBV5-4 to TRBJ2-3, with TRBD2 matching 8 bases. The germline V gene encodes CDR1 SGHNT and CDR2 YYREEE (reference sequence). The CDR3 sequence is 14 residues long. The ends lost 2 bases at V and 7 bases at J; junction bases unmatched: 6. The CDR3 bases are TGTGCCAGCAGCTTCGGGACTAGGGAATATACGCAGTATTTT. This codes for CASSFGTREYTQYF.